These T cell receptor beta chains were read from a single sample in a study of tumor and adjacent non-tumor tissue in lung cancer. One entry per CDR3 protein, called by TCRdb with MiXCR from the multiplex PCR reads. The sample lists approximately 120,000 distinct CDR3 sequences; roughly 80% were seen once. The sample was lung tumor tissue. The source of these receptors is a woman in her sixties with non-small cell lung cancer. CDR3s include the opening cysteine and the closing phenylalanine or tryptophan. D genes are given only for firm matches. Clone size, where shown, is once, few, many, or a class for clones that have expanded.

cdr3_nt: TGTGCCAGTAAAATGGTCGGGGGTGAGGGCTATGGCTACACCTTC
cdr3_aa: CASKMVGGEGYGYTF
j_call: TRBJ1-2
v_call: TRBV4-3
clone_size: once
d_call: -

cdr3_nt: TGTGCCAGCAGCCCCCCCCAGCGGGGGGGCAGACCCTACGAGCAGTACTTC
cdr3_aa: CASSPPQRGGRPYEQYF
j_call: TRBJ2-7
v_call: TRBV6-1
clone_size: many
d_call: TRBD2

cdr3_nt: TGTGCCAGCAGCTTCTGCGACAGGGTTAGGAATGAGCAGTTCTTC
cdr3_aa: CASSFCDRVRNEQFF
j_call: TRBJ2-1
v_call: TRBV7-9
clone_size: -
d_call: TRBD1

cdr3_nt: TGTGCAAGCAGTTGCCCACAGGGGGGACTCGCCAAAAACATTCAGTACTTC
cdr3_aa: CASSCPQGGLAKNIQYF
j_call: TRBJ2-4
v_call: TRBV28
clone_size: -
d_call: TRBD1

cdr3_nt: TGCAATGCTAGAGTTCGTCAGGCTTCTAGCAATCAGCCCCAGCATTTT
cdr3_aa: CNARVRQASSNQPQHF
j_call: TRBJ1-5
v_call: TRBV20-1
clone_size: -
d_call: -

cdr3_nt: TGCGCCAGCAGCTTGACGGACAGGGCGGACACTGAAGCTTTCTTT
cdr3_aa: CASSLTDRADTEAFF
j_call: TRBJ1-1
v_call: TRBV5-1
clone_size: many
d_call: TRBD1

cdr3_nt: TGTGCCAGCAGAGGGGACAGATACTACAATGAGCAGTTCTTC
cdr3_aa: CASRGDRYYNEQFF
j_call: TRBJ2-1
v_call: TRBV6-1
clone_size: few
d_call: TRBD1

cdr3_nt: TGTGCCAGCTCCCTAGGGTGGCCTAACAATGAGCATTTCTTC
cdr3_aa: CASSLGWPNNEHFF
j_call: TRBJ2-1
v_call: TRBV11-3
clone_size: -
d_call: -

cdr3_nt: TGTGCCAGCAGCGTAAGGGACCGCCCAATGATCACTGAAGCTTTCTTC
cdr3_aa: CASSVRDRPMITEAFF
j_call: TRBJ1-1
v_call: TRBV11-1
clone_size: -
d_call: -

cdr3_nt: TGTGCCAATAGCAGTCTGAGAGGAAACACCATATATTTT
cdr3_aa: CANSSLRGNTIYF
j_call: TRBJ1-3
v_call: TRBV6-1
clone_size: -
d_call: -

cdr3_nt: TGTGCCAGCAGCTGGAGATCGGGAAGCTCCAACGAGCAGTACTTC
cdr3_aa: CASSWRSGSSNEQYF
j_call: TRBJ2-7
v_call: TRBV5-6
clone_size: -
d_call: -

cdr3_nt: TGTGCTAGCAGCTACGGGAACAGCGGGAGCTACGAGCAGTACTTC
cdr3_aa: CASSYGNSGSYEQYF
j_call: TRBJ2-7
v_call: TRBV11-2
clone_size: -
d_call: TRBD2

cdr3_nt: TGCAATGCTATTAATGGCAGGGAAGGGAGAAACATTCAGTACTTC
cdr3_aa: CNAINGREGRNIQYF
j_call: TRBJ2-4
v_call: TRBV20-1
clone_size: -
d_call: -

cdr3_nt: TGCGCCAGCAGCCTAGCTCGAAGTGAGCAGTTCTTC
cdr3_aa: CASSLARSEQFF
j_call: TRBJ2-1
v_call: TRBV4-3
clone_size: many
d_call: -

cdr3_nt: TGCAGTGCTAGAGATCAGCTAGGGGGGGCTTCCACGGATGCGCAGTATTTT
cdr3_aa: CSARDQLGGASTDAQYF
j_call: TRBJ2-3
v_call: TRBV20-1
clone_size: -
d_call: -

cdr3_nt: TGTGCCAGCAGAGCCAGGGGTCAGACGTATAGTGGCTACACCTTC
cdr3_aa: CASRARGQTYSGYTF
j_call: TRBJ1-2
v_call: TRBV6-2/TRBV6-3
clone_size: many
d_call: -

cdr3_nt: TGTGCCGGCAGTGATCGGGGGGGAGACTATAATGAGCAGTTCTTC
cdr3_aa: CAGSDRGGDYNEQFF
j_call: TRBJ2-1
v_call: TRBV6-4
clone_size: -
d_call: TRBD2

cdr3_nt: TGCGCCAGCAGCCCGGAGGACAGGGGGCTCTACAATGAGCAGTTCTTC
cdr3_aa: CASSPEDRGLYNEQFF
j_call: TRBJ2-1
v_call: TRBV4-1
clone_size: many
d_call: TRBD1

cdr3_nt: TGTAGCGTTAGCCTCTTGCTGGGAAGGCAAGAGACCCAGTACTTC
cdr3_aa: CSVSLLLGRQETQYF
j_call: TRBJ2-5
v_call: TRBV29-1
clone_size: -
d_call: -

cdr3_nt: TGTGCTAGCAGTTACGGGGCAGGCAGCTATGGCTACACCTTC
cdr3_aa: CASSYGAGSYGYTF
j_call: TRBJ1-2
v_call: TRBV6-2/TRBV6-3
clone_size: -
d_call: -

cdr3_nt: TGTAGTGTTAGAGAGGGGGAGACAGAGAGCAATGAGCAGTTCTTC
cdr3_aa: CSVREGETESNEQFF
j_call: TRBJ2-1
v_call: TRBV20-1
clone_size: -
d_call: -

cdr3_nt: TGTGCCAGCCAAGGGCAGGAACGCTATGGCTACACCTTC
cdr3_aa: CASQGQERYGYTF
j_call: TRBJ1-2
v_call: TRBV28
clone_size: medium-sized
d_call: -

cdr3_nt: TGCAATGCTAGTGGAGAGACCGGGGAGCTGTTTTTT
cdr3_aa: CNASGETGELFF
j_call: TRBJ2-2
v_call: TRBV20-1
clone_size: -
d_call: -

cdr3_nt: TGTGTCTGCCAAACCGACAGGGGAATTGAAGCTTTCTTT
cdr3_aa: CVCQTDRGIEAFF
j_call: TRBJ1-1
v_call: TRBV6-1
clone_size: once
d_call: TRBD1

cdr3_nt: TGTGCCAGCAGTCCGGGGACGAATAGGCAGTACTTC
cdr3_aa: CASSPGTNRQYF
j_call: TRBJ2-7
v_call: TRBV11-2
clone_size: -
d_call: -

cdr3_nt: TGTGCCAGCAGTCCAGGCTGCAAGGTTGAGCAGTACTTC
cdr3_aa: CASSPGCKVEQYF
j_call: TRBJ2-7
v_call: TRBV12-3/TRBV12-4
clone_size: -
d_call: -

cdr3_nt: TGTGCCAGCAGCTTAGGTTTAACAGGGGGCCGTAGCACAGATACGCAGTATTTT
cdr3_aa: CASSLGLTGGRSTDTQYF
j_call: TRBJ2-3
v_call: TRBV11-3
clone_size: -
d_call: TRBD1

cdr3_nt: TGTGTGAGCAGTCTCAGGGATAATGAGCAGTTCTTC
cdr3_aa: CVSSLRDNEQFF
j_call: TRBJ2-1
v_call: TRBV6-6
clone_size: -
d_call: -

cdr3_nt: TGTGCCAGCAGCAGAGGACAGGGACCTTACGAGCACTATTTC
cdr3_aa: CASSRGQGPYEHYF
j_call: TRBJ2-7
v_call: TRBV6-2/TRBV6-3
clone_size: -
d_call: TRBD1

cdr3_nt: TGTGCCTGGAGTACCCTCCCTGGGACAGATACGCAGAATTTT
cdr3_aa: CAWSTLPGTDTQNF
j_call: TRBJ2-3
v_call: TRBV30
clone_size: -
d_call: TRBD1

cdr3_nt: TGCAGTGCTGAGACACTCTTAGAAGGGACCGAGTACTTC
cdr3_aa: CSAETLLEGTEYF
j_call: TRBJ2-5
v_call: TRBV20-1
clone_size: -
d_call: -

cdr3_nt: TGTGCCAGCAGTTTTTCTGGCCTAGTGAACGATGAGCAGTTCTTC
cdr3_aa: CASSFSGLVNDEQFF
j_call: TRBJ2-1
v_call: TRBV28
clone_size: -
d_call: -

cdr3_nt: TGTGCCAGCAGTGGACAGTATCACACTGAAGCTTTCTTT
cdr3_aa: CASSGQYHTEAFF
j_call: TRBJ1-1
v_call: TRBV2
clone_size: -
d_call: -